The 32 T cell receptor beta chains presented below share a single source sample, sequenced in a study of T cell responses to AZD1222 COVID-19 vaccine. The method was immunoSEQ multiplex PCR; TCRdb's version includes in-frame clones alone and lacks a portion of them. Of over 65,000 clones detected, 80% to 90% appear once; the ten largest clones hold around 6.7%. This specimen was peripheral blood, taken on day 0 of AZD1222 vaccination. The source is an adult in good health.

V and J are TRBV11-3 and TRBJ2-2; 11 bases align to TRBD2. CDR1 is SGHNT and CDR2 is YENEEA in the germline V gene. The CDR3 extends over 16 amino acids. The V gene end was trimmed by 1 base and the J gene end by 6 bases; junction bases not matched to a gene: 4. This CDR3 reads CASSLGLAGGAGELFF. As DNA, the CDR3 is TGTGCCAGCAGCTTAGGGCTAGCGGGGGGAGCCGGGGAGCTGTTTTTT. The complete variable domain, with remaining parts taken from reference TRBV11-3 and TRBJ2-2, reads EAGVVQSPRYKIIEKKQPVAFWCNPISGHNTLYWYLQNLGQGPELLIRYENEEAVDDSQLPKDRFSAERLKGVDSTLKIQPAELGDSAVYLCASSLGLAGGAGELFFGEGSRLTVL.

V and J are TRBV25-1 and TRBJ1-2; no reliable D call. The CDR3 runs 13 residues. CDR1 and CDR2 from the germline V gene are MGHDK and SYGVNS. V was pared by 2 bases and J by 7 bases, with 11 bases between. The CDR3 DNA sequence: TGTGCCAGCAGTGAAGTCCCCCGGGGTGGCTACACCTTC. Its protein is CASSEVPRGGYTF.

The CDR3: CASSTGDGVEAFF. As DNA, the CDR3 is TGTGCCAGCAGTACAGGGGACGGGGTTGAAGCTTTCTTT. The chain has TRBV2 and TRBJ1-1; 7 positions match TRBD1. In germline, CDR1 is SNHLY, CDR2 FYNNEI. Trimming cost V 5 bases and J 7 bases; bases outside gene matches: 7. This CDR3 is built from 13 residues.

The chain carries TRBV5-1 and TRBJ2-7; 10 bases match TRBD1. The germline gives CDR1 SGHRS, CDR2 YFSETQ. The CDR3 totals 15 residues. Trimming took 5 bases from V and 3 from J; bases not matched to a gene: 8. In nucleotides, the CDR3 is TGCGCCAGCAGTTCGGGACAGGGGAGAGACTACGAGCAGTACTTC. It specifies CASSSGQGRDYEQYF.

The chain has TRBV3-1 (or the pseudogene TRBV3-2) and TRBJ2-7; 7 bases fit TRBD2. V trimming: 4 bases; J trimming: 3 bases; junction bases outside the gene matches: 3. The CDR3 spans 13 residues. Germline V gives CDR1 LGHDT, CDR2 YNNKEL (reference sequence). The CDR3 is CASSPSGDYEQYF. CDR3 DNA sequence: TGTGCCAGCAGCCCCAGCGGGGACTACGAGCAGTACTTC.

The genes are TRBV12-3 or TRBV12-4 and TRBJ1-2; no reliable D call. Trimming removed 3 bases from V and 6 bases from J, with 5 bases in between. CDR3 length: 11 amino acids. DNA for the CDR3: TGTGCCAGCAGTTTCTCTGATGGCTACACCTTC. Protein: CASSFSDGYTF.

This clone was recorded only once. This chain joins TRBV11-3 and TRBJ2-2; possible D gene TRBD2, 5 bases. Germline CDR1 reads SGHNT; CDR2 reads YENEEA. The CDR3 has 16 residues. The germline V and J ends were trimmed by 1 base and 4 bases, with 13 bases remaining between them. CDR3 amino acids: CASSLGYLAGTGELFF. The CDR3 DNA sequence: TGTGCCAGCAGCTTAGGGTATCTAGCTGGCACCGGGGAGCTGTTTTTT.

The chain links TRBV28 to TRBJ1-5, with D possibly being TRBD1 (5 bases). The CDR3 is made up of 16 amino acids. In germline, CDR1 is MDHEN, CDR2 SYDVKM. V was shortened by 5 bases and J by 7 bases, with 21 bases between the two germline ends. The CDR3 is CASSRAGGGGGQPQHF. Here the CDR3 DNA reads TGTGCCAGCAGTCGAGCAGGCGGCGGGGGGGGACAGCCCCAGCATTTT.

The chain combines TRBV5-1 with TRBJ2-5; D is unresolved. This CDR3 comprises 15 residues. V lost 0 bases, J lost 2 bases, and 11 bases lay in between. Germline loops: CDR1 SGHRS, CDR2 YFSETQ. The CDR3 bases are TGCGCCAGCAGCTTGGTACAGTTATCTCAAGAGACCCAGTACTTC. Protein product: CASSLVQLSQETQYF. The full variable domain, completed using reference TRBV5-1 and TRBJ2-5, is KAGVTQTPRYLIKTRGQQVTLSCSPISGHRSVSWYQQTPGQGLQFLFEYFSETQRNKGNFPGRFSGRQFSNSRSEMNVSTLELGDSALYLCASSLVQLSQETQYFGPGTRLLVL.

V usage is TRBV5-5 and J usage is TRBJ2-1; D gene ambiguous. With 0 bases removed from V and 3 bases from J, the gap between germline ends came to 7 bases. CDR1 and CDR2 (germline): SGHKS, YYEKEE (reference sequence). The CDR3 covers 14 residues. The CDR3 region has the DNA TGTGCCAGCAGCTTGGGAGGCAGCTACAATGAGCAGTTCTTC. This sequence encodes CASSLGGSYNEQFF.

The CDR3 bases are TGTGCCAGCAGTCCAATGGGGGGGAATCAGCCCCAGCATTTT. As protein: CASSPMGGNQPQHF. This chain links TRBV28 with TRBJ1-5; tentatively, D is TRBD1 (5 bases). V lost 5 bases, J lost 4 bases, and 12 bases lay in between. The length of the CDR3 is 14 residues. The germline V gene has CDR1 MDHEN and CDR2 SYDVKM.

This clone was recorded a few times. The chain links TRBV19 to TRBJ1-2; D gene ambiguous. The V gene lost 1 base and the J gene lost 8 bases, with 11 bases spanning the gap. The length of the CDR3 is 13 residues. CDR1 and CDR2 from the germline V gene are LNHDA and SQIVND (reference sequence). The chain's CDR3 is CASSIGAHLGYTF. The CDR3 DNA sequence: TGTGCCAGTAGTATAGGGGCCCATCTGGGCTACACCTTC.

This sequence joins TRBV3-1 (or the pseudogene TRBV3-2) and TRBJ2-5, with 10 bases aligning to TRBD1. This CDR3 comprises 22 residues. Germline CDR1 and CDR2: LGHDT and YNNKEL (reference sequence). Losses at the gene ends were 0 bases for V and 2 bases for J; bases not matched to a gene: 21. The CDR3 is CASSQERRQGALSETLQETQYF. DNA of the CDR3: TGTGCCAGCAGCCAAGAACGCCGACAGGGGGCTTTAAGTGAAACCCTTCAAGAGACCCAGTACTTC.

The rearrangement joins TRBV19 to TRBJ1-1; D might be TRBD1 (6 bases). The CDR3 runs 15 residues. Germline V gives CDR1 LNHDA, CDR2 SQIVND (reference sequence). Trimming took 3 bases from V and 3 from J, leaving 14 bases between them. The CDR3: CASSMNRVGDTEAFF. In DNA, the CDR3 is TGTGCCAGTAGTATGAACAGGGTCGGGGACACTGAAGCTTTCTTT. Looking up the rest from reference TRBV19 and TRBJ1-1 gives the full variable domain: DGGITQSPKYLFRKEGQNVTLSCEQNLNHDAMYWYRQDPGQGLRLIYYSQIVNDFQKGDIAEGYSVSREKKESFPLTVTSAQKNPTAFYLCASSMNRVGDTEAFFGQGTRLTVV.

The rearrangement uses TRBV28 and TRBJ1-3; a weak D match, TRBD1 (5 bases). V was shortened by 6 bases and J by 0 bases, with 12 bases between the two germline ends. CDR3 length: 15 residues. Germline V gene data show CDR1 as MDHEN and CDR2 as SYDVKM. CDR3 nucleotide sequence: TGTGCCAGCAGCCCCGGGGGGGTCTCTGGAAACACCATATATTTT. It is translated as CASSPGGVSGNTIYF.

The chain couples TRBV6-6 to TRBJ2-7, with a weak D call TRBD2 (6 bases). The germline CDR1 and CDR2 sequences are MNHNY and SVGAGI (reference sequence). The V gene lost 6 bases and the J gene lost 7 bases, with 13 bases spanning the gap. The CDR3 is made up of 12 amino acids. CDR3 in DNA: TGTGCCAGCAGGGAGGGGCCGCAAGAGCAGTACTTC. It specifies CASREGPQEQYF.

The chain uses TRBV19 and TRBJ1-5; no reliable D call. The CDR3 is 14 residues long. Deletions cut 3 bases from V and 3 bases from J, with 9 bases between. Germline loops: CDR1 LNHDA, CDR2 SQIVND (reference sequence). CDR3 residues: CASSIGQDNQPQHF. The CDR3 DNA is TGTGCCAGTAGTATCGGGCAGGACAATCAGCCCCAGCATTTT.

This chain connects TRBV3-1 (or the pseudogene TRBV3-2) to TRBJ1-1; D unresolved. The CDR3 length is 14 residues. Germline lookup yields CDR1 LGHDT and CDR2 YNNKEL (reference sequence). V gave up 4 bases and J gave up 4 bases, with 13 bases separating them. CDR3 DNA sequence: TGTGCCAGCAGCCCCTCCTTGGGTGGCACTGAAGCTTTCTTT. Translation gives CASSPSLGGTEAFF.

The chain has TRBV7-8 and TRBJ1-4, with 7 positions matching TRBD1. Looked up from germline, CDR1 is SGHVS and CDR2 is FQNEAQ. V lost 6 bases, J lost 8 bases, and 12 bases stayed unmatched. The CDR3 spans 15 residues. CDR3 sequence: CASRPAGTEGEKLFF. In DNA, the CDR3 is TGTGCCAGCAGGCCGGCCGGGACAGAGGGGGAAAAACTGTTTTTT.

Here the CDR3 reads CASSEGLAGLSSYNEQFF. The CDR3 DNA reads as TGTGCCAGCAGTGAGGGACTAGCGGGCCTAAGCTCCTACAATGAGCAGTTCTTC. V gene TRBV2 combines with J gene TRBJ2-1, with 12 bases identical to TRBD2. In germline, CDR1 is SNHLY, CDR2 FYNNEI. There are 18 residues in the CDR3. Trimming removed 3 bases from V and 0 bases from J; junction bases left unmatched: 6. The full variable domain, rest sourced from reference TRBV2 and TRBJ2-1, is EPEVTQTPSHQVTQMGQEVILRCVPISNHLYFYWYRQILGQKVEFLVSFYNNEISEKSEIFDDQFSVERPDGSNFTLKIRSTKLEDSAMYFCASSEGLAGLSSYNEQFFGPGTRLTVL.

The chain uses TRBV6-1 and TRBJ1-1; D remains unclear. The germline V gene has CDR1 MNHNS and CDR2 SASEGT. The CDR3 sequence is 17 residues long. The V and J ends lost 2 bases and 1 base respectively, with 17 bases between them. CDR3 protein: CASSEPQGLGKNTEAFF. The DNA of the CDR3 is TGTGCCAGCAGTGAACCCCAAGGGTTGGGGAAGAACACTGAAGCTTTCTTT.

The chain joins TRBV28 to TRBJ1-5; D is unclear. The CDR3 contains 12 residues. V was trimmed by 2 bases and J by 4 bases, leaving 3 bases between them. The germline gives CDR1 MDHEN, CDR2 SYDVKM. CDR3 amino acids: CASSLANQPQHF. The CDR3 DNA reads as TGTGCCAGCAGTTTAGCGAATCAGCCCCAGCATTTT.

The chain joins TRBV18 to TRBJ2-2, with D perhaps assigned TRBD1 or TRBD2 (5 bases each). With 5 bases removed from V and 0 bases from J, the gap between germline ends came to 19 bases. From germline, CDR1 is KGHSH and CDR2 LQKENI. The CDR3 consists of 18 residues. The CDR3 coding sequence is TGTGCCAGCTCAGCAGACCCGGGACGCTCTGCGAACACCGGGGAGCTGTTTTTT. This encodes CASSADPGRSANTGELFF. Based on the CDR3 plus reference TRBV18 and TRBJ2-2, the full variable domain is NAGVMQNPRHLVRRRGQEARLRCSPMKGHSHVYWYRQLPEEGLKFMVYLQKENIIDESGMPKERFSAEFPKEGPSILRIQQVVRGDSAAYFCASSADPGRSANTGELFFGEGSRLTVL.

The rearrangement joins TRBV7-9 to TRBJ1-4; 7 nucleotides agree with TRBD1. The junction had 7 bases not matched to a gene; V was cut back by 5 bases and J by 4 bases. Per the germline V gene, CDR1 is SEHNR and CDR2 is FQNEAQ (reference sequence). CDR3 length: 15 residues. CDR3 nucleotide sequence: TGTGCCAGCAGCACGGGACAGCAGGGTAATGAAAAACTGTTTTTT. Its protein is CASSTGQQGNEKLFF.

The chain has TRBV7-2 and TRBJ1-1; 9 nucleotides agree with TRBD1. Germline values: CDR1 SGHTA, CDR2 FQGNSA. This CDR3 is 16 amino acids long. V gave up 1 base and J gave up 7 bases; unmatched junction bases: 10. The CDR3 DNA is TGTGCCAGCAGCTTAGTGTGGGGACAGGGTTTTAGTGAAGCTTTCTTT. This gives the protein CASSLVWGQGFSEAFF. Full variable domain (rest looked up from reference TRBV7-2 and TRBJ1-1): GAGVSQSPSNKVTEKGKDVELRCDPISGHTALYWYRQSLGQGLEFLIYFQGNSAPDKSGLPSDRFSAERTGGSVSTLTIQRTQQEDSAVYLCASSLVWGQGFSEAFFGQGTRLTVV.

In its sample, this clone was seen once. The rearrangement links TRBV7-9 to TRBJ1-2; D remains ambiguous. The germline V gene encodes CDR1 SEHNR and CDR2 FQNEAQ (reference sequence). The V gene lost 4 bases and the J gene lost 5 bases, with 11 bases spanning the gap. CDR3 length: 13 residues. The CDR3 DNA reads as TGTGCCAGCAGCTCCATAGGGTATTATGGCTACACCTTC. Its protein is CASSSIGYYGYTF.

The count of this clone is one. The chain couples TRBV6-4 to TRBJ1-6; 7 bases fit TRBD1. This CDR3 has 15 amino acids. Trimming took 5 bases from V and 7 from J; bases not matched to a gene: 8. Per germline, CDR1 MRHNA and CDR2 SNTAGT. The CDR3 DNA is TGTGCCAGCAGTCATACGGACAGGCTGAATTCACCCCTCCACTTT. It translates to CASSHTDRLNSPLHF.

V usage is TRBV19 and J usage is TRBJ2-4; no clear D. V lost 7 bases and J lost 0, with 7 bases in between. Germline assignment: CDR1 LNHDA and CDR2 SQIVND (reference sequence). The CDR3 consists of 13 residues. Here the CDR3 reads CASMGLAKNIQYF. The DNA for the CDR3 is TGTGCCAGTATGGGTCTAGCCAAAAACATTCAGTACTTC.

The rearrangement joins TRBV6-5 to TRBJ1-1; D unresolved. Germline CDR1 reads MNHEY; CDR2 reads SVGAGI. This CDR3 spans 13 amino acids. V was cut by 5 bases and J by 4 bases, with 11 bases left in between. The CDR3 protein is CASSPAGGTEAFF. The DNA for the CDR3 is TGTGCCAGCAGTCCCGCGGGAGGCACTGAAGCTTTCTTT.

J is TRBJ1-5 and V is TRBV3-1 (or the pseudogene TRBV3-2); D is uncertain. V shed 2 bases and J shed 0 bases, with 11 bases lying between them. The CDR3 runs to 16 residues. Germline lookup yields CDR1 LGHDT and CDR2 YNNKEL (reference sequence). The CDR3 DNA reads TGTGCCAGCAGCCAAAGTCCGGGCTATAGCAATCAGCCCCAGCATTTT. Translated, it gives CASSQSPGYSNQPQHF.

The chain combines TRBV6-1 with TRBJ1-4, with D possibly matching TRBD1 (6 bases). The V gene's germline CDR1 is MNHNS and CDR2 SASEGT. Trimming stripped 1 base from V and 8 bases from J, with 14 bases between. The CDR3 contains 15 residues. The CDR3 nucleotides read TGTGCCAGCAGTGAAGAGATCGGAACAGGGGAAAAACTGTTTTTT. It is translated as CASSEEIGTGEKLFF.

CDR3 amino acids: CASSIGTGGTFYNEQFF. Here the CDR3 DNA reads TGTGCCAGTAGTATCGGGACAGGGGGTACCTTCTACAATGAGCAGTTCTTC. The chain links TRBV19 to TRBJ2-1; 11 nucleotides match TRBD1. The CDR3 loop spans 17 amino acids. From germline, CDR1 is LNHDA and CDR2 SQIVND (reference sequence). V dropped 3 bases and J dropped 3; count of bases not matched to a gene: 7. The full variable domain, rest sourced from reference TRBV19 and TRBJ2-1, is DGGITQSPKYLFRKEGQNVTLSCEQNLNHDAMYWYRQDPGQGLRLIYYSQIVNDFQKGDIAEGYSVSREKKESFPLTVTSAQKNPTAFYLCASSIGTGGTFYNEQFFGPGTRLTVL.